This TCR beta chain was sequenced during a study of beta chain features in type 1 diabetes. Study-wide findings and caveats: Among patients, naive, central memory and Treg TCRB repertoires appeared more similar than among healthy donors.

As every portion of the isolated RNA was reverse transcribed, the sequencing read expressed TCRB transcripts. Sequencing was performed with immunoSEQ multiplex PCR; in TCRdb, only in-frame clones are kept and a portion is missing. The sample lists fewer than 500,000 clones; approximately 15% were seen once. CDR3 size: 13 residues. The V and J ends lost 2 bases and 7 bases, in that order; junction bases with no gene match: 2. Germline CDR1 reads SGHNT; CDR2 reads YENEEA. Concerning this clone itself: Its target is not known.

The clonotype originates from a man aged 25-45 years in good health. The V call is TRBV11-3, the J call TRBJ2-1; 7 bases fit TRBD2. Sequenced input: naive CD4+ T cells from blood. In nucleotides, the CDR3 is TGTGCCAGCAGCTTAAACGGGAGGAATGAGCAGTTCTTC. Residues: CASSLNGRNEQFF.